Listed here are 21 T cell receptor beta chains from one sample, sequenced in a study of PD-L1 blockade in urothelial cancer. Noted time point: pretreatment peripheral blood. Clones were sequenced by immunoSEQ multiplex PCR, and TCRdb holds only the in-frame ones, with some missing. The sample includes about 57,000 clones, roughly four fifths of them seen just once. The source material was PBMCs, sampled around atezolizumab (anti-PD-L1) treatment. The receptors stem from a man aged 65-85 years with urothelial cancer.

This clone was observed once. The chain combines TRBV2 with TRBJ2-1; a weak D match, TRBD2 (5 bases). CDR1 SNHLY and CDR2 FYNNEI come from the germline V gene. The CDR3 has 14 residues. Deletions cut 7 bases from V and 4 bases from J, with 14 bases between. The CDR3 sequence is CASNYRSGYNEQFF. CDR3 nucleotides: TGTGCCAGCAATTATCGCAGCGGTTACAATGAGCAGTTCTTC.

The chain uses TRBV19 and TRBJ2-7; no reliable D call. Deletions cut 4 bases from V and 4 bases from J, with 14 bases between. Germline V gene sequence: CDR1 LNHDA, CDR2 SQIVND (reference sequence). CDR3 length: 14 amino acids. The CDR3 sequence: CASSTARTAYEQYF. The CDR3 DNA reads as TGTGCCAGTAGTACCGCACGAACAGCTTACGAGCAGTACTTC.

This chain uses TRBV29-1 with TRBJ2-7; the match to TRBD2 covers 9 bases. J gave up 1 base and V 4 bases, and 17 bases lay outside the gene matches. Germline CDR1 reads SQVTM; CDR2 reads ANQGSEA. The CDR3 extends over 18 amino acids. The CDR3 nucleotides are TGCAGCGTTGGGGGGGCCCTAGCGGGACCCGGAAAGTCCTACGAGCAGTACTTC. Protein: CSVGGALAGPGKSYEQYF.

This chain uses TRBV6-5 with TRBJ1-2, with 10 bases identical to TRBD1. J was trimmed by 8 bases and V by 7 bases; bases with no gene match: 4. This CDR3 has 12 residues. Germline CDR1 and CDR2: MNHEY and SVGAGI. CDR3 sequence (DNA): TGTGCCAGCACCCGACAGGGGGCAGGCTACACCTTC. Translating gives CASTRQGAGYTF.

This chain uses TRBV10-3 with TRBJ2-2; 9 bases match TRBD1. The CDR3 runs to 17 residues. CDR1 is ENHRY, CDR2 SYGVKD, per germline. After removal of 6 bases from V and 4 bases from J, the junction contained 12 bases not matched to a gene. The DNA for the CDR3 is TGTGCCATCAGCTCAACCTCGACAGGGGGTACCACCGGGGAGCTGTTTTTT. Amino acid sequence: CAISSTSTGGTTGELFF.

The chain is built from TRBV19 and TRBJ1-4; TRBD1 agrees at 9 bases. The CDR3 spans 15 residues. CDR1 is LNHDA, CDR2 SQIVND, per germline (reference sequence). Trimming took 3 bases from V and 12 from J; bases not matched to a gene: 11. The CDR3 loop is CASSISGTGNFELFF. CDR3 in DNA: TGTGCCAGTAGTATTTCGGGGACAGGGAACTTCGAACTGTTTTTT.

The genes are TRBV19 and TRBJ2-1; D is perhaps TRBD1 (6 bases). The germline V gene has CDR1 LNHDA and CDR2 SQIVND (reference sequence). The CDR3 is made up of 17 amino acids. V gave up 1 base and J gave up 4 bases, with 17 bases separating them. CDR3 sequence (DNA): TGTGCCAGTAGTATAGCTACCCCCCAAGGACAGTACAATGAGCAGTTCTTC. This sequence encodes CASSIATPQGQYNEQFF. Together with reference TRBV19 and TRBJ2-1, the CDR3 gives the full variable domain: DGGITQSPKYLFRKEGQNVTLSCEQNLNHDAMYWYRQDPGQGLRLIYYSQIVNDFQKGDIAEGYSVSREKKESFPLTVTSAQKNPTAFYLCASSIATPQGQYNEQFFGPGTRLTVL.

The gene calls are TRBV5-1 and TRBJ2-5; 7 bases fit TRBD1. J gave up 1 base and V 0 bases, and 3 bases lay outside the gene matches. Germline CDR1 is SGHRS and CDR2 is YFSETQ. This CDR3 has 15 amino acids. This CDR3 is CASSLAPGGQETQYF. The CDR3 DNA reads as TGCGCCAGCAGCTTGGCCCCAGGGGGCCAAGAGACCCAGTACTTC.

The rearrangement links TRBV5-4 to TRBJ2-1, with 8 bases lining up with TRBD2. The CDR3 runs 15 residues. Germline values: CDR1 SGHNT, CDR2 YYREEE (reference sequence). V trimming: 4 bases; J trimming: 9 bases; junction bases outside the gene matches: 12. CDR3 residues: CASSLLGREEIEQFF. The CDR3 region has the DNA TGTGCCAGCAGCCTTTTGGGGCGGGAGGAAATTGAGCAGTTCTTC.

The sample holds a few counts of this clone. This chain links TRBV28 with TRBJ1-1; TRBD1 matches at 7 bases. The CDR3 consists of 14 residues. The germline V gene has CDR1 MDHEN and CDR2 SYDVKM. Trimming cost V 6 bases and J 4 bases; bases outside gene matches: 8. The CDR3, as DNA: TGTGCCAGCAGGCGTCAGGGGGGAAGCACTGAAGCTTTCTTT. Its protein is CASRRQGGSTEAFF.

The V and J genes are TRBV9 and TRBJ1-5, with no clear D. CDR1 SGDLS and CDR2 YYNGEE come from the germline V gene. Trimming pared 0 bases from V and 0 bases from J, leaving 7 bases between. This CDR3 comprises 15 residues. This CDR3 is CASSVDPSSNQPQHF. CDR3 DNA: TGTGCCAGCAGCGTAGACCCCAGTAGCAATCAGCCCCAGCATTTT.

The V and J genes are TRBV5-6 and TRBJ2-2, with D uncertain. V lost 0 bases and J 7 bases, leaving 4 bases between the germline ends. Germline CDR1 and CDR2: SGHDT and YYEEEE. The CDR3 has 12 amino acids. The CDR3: CASSLAGGELFF. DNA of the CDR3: TGTGCCAGCAGCTTGGCCGGCGGGGAGCTGTTTTTT.

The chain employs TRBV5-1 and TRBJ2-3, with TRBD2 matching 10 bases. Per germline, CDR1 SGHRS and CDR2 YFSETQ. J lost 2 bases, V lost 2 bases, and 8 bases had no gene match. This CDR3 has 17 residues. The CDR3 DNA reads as TGCGCCAGCAGCTTAGATAGCGGGGGGTATTTCACAGATACGCAGTATTTT. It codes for CASSLDSGGYFTDTQYF.

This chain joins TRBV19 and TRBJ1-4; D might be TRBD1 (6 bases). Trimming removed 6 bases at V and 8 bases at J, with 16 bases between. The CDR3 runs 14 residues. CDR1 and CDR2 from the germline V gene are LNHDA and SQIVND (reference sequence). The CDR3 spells CASSTRGLGEKLFF. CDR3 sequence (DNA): TGTGCCAGTAGCACCAGGGGCCTCGGGGAAAAACTGTTTTTT.

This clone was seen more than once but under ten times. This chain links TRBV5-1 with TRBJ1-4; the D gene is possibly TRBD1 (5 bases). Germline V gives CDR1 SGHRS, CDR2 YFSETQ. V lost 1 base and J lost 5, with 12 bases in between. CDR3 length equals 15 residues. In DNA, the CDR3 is TGCGCCAGCAGCTTGCAACCAGGGTACAATGAAAAACTGTTTTTT. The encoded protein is CASSLQPGYNEKLFF.

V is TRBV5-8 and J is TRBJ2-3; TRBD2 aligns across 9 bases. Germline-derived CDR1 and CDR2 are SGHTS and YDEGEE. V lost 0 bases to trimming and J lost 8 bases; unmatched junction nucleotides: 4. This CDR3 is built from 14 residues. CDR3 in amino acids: CASSLGVAGATQYF. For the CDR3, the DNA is TGTGCCAGCAGCTTGGGGGTAGCGGGAGCTACGCAGTATTTT.

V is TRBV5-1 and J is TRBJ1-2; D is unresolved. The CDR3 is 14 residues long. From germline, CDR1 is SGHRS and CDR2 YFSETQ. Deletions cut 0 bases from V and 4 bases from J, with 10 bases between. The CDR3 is CASSLAYGSYGYTF. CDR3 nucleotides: TGCGCCAGCAGCTTGGCCTACGGTAGCTATGGCTACACCTTC. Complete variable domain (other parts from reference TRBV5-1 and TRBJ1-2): KAGVTQTPRYLIKTRGQQVTLSCSPISGHRSVSWYQQTPGQGLQFLFEYFSETQRNKGNFPGRFSGRQFSNSRSEMNVSTLELGDSALYLCASSLAYGSYGYTFGSGTRLTVV.

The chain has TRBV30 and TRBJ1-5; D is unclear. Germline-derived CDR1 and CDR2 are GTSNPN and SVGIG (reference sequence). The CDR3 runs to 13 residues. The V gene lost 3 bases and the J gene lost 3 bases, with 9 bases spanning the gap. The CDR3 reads CAWRGRNNQPQHF. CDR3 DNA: TGTGCCTGGAGGGGCAGAAACAATCAGCCCCAGCATTTT.

CDR3 sequence (DNA): TGCGCCAGCCGCGGGGGCAGGGAGACCCAGTACTTC. Translation gives CASRGGRETQYF. The V call is TRBV4-1, the J call TRBJ2-5; the D gene is possibly TRBD2 (7 bases). V dropped 8 bases and J dropped 5 bases, with 12 bases sitting between them. Germline V gives CDR1 MGHRA, CDR2 YSYEKL. The CDR3 has 12 amino acids.

The CDR3 reads CASSLTGGIGQPQHF. The DNA of the CDR3 is TGTGCCAGCAGCTTGACAGGGGGCATTGGACAGCCCCAGCATTTT. The rearrangement joins TRBV5-5 to TRBJ1-5; 9 bases are a match to TRBD1. Losses at the gene ends were 1 base for V and 7 bases for J; bases not matched to a gene: 6. From germline, CDR1 is SGHKS and CDR2 YYEKEE (reference sequence). CDR3 length: 15 amino acids.

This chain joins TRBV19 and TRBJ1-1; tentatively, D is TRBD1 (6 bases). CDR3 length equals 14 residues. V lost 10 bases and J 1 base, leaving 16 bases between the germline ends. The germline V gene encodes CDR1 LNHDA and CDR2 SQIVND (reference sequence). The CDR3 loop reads CATRETGQNTEAFF. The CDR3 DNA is TGTGCCACACGAGAGACAGGCCAGAACACTGAAGCTTTCTTT.